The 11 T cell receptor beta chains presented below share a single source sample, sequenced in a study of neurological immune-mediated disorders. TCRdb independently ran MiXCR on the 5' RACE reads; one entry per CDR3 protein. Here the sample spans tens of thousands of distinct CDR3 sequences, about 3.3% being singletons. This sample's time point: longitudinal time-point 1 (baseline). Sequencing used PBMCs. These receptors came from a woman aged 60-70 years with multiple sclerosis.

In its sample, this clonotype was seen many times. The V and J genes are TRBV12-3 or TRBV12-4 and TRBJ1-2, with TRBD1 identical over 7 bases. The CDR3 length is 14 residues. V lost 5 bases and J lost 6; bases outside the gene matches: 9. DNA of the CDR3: TGTGCCAGCAGTGCCCGACAGGGTACGAATGGCTACACCTTC. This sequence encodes CASSARQGTNGYTF.

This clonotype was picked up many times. The DNA of the CDR3 is TGTGCCAGTGGACCCCCTTTCGGCACTGAAGCTTTCTTT. The encoded protein is CASGPPFGTEAFF. This chain connects TRBV6-5 to TRBJ1-1; D not resolved. CDR3 length equals 13 residues. Trimming took 9 bases from V and 4 from J, leaving 15 bases between them. Germline values: CDR1 MNHEY, CDR2 SVGAGI.

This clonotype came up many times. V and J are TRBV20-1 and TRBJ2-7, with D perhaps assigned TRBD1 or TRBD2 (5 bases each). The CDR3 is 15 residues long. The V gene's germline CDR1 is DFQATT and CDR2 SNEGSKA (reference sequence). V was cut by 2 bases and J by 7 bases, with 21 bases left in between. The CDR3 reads CSARSRDLPTWEQYF. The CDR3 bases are TGCAGTGCTAGATCCAGGGACCTTCCGACTTGGGAGCAGTACTTC.

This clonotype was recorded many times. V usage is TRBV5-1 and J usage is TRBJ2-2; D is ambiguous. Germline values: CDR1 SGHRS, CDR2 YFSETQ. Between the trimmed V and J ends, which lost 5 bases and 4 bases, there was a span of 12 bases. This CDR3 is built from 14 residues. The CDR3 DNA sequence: TGCGCCAGCAGACTACTGACAAGCACCGGGGAGCTGTTTTTT. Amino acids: CASRLLTSTGELFF.

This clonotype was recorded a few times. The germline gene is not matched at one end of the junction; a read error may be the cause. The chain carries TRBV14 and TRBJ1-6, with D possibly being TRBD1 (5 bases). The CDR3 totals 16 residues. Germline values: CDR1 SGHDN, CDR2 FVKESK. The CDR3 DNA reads TGTGCCAGCAGCCAACGGTTAGGGGCGGATAATTCAACCCTCAACTTT. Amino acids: CASSQRLGADNSTLNF.

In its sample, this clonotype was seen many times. For the CDR3, the DNA is TGCAGCGGGGGACAGGGAGACGGCTACACCTTC. Its translation is CSGGQGDGYTF. V usage is TRBV29-1 and J usage is TRBJ1-2, with 9 bases lining up with TRBD1. There are 11 residues in the CDR3. Germline CDR1 reads SQVTM; CDR2 reads ANQGSEA. J lost 8 bases, V lost 7 bases, and 5 bases had no gene match.

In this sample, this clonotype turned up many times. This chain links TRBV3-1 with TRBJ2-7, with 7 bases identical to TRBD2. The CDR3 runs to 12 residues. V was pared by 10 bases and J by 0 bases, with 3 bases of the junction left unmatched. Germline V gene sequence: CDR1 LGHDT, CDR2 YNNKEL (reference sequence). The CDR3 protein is CATTSVSYEQYF. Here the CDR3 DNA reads TGTGCCACCACTAGCGTCTCCTACGAGCAGTACTTC.

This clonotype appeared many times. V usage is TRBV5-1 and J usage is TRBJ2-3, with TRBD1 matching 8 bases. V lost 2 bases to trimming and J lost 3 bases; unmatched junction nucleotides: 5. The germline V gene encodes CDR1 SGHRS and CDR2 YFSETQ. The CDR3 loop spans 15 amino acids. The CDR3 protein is CASSFLGTGTDTQYF. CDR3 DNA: TGCGCCAGCAGCTTCTTGGGGACAGGAACAGATACGCAGTATTTT.

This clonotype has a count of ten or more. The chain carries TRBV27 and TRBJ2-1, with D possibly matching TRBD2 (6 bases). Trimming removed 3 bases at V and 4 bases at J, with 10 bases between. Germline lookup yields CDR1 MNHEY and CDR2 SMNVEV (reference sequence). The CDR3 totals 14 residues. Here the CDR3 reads CASSLQDYYNEQFF. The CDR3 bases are TGTGCCAGCAGTTTGCAGGACTATTACAATGAGCAGTTCTTC.

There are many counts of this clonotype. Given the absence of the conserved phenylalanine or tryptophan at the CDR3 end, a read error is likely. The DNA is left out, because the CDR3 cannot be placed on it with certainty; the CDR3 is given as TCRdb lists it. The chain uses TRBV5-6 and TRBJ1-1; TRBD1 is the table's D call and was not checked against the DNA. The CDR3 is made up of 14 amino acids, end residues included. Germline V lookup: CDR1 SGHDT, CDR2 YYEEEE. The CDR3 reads CASRPAGKTGPPSV.

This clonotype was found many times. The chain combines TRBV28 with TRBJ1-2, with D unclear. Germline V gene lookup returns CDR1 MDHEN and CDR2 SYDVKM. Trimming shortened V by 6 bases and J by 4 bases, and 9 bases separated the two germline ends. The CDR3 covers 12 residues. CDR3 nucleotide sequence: TGTGCCAGCAGAAAAATTAGCTATGGCTACACCTTC. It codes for CASRKISYGYTF.